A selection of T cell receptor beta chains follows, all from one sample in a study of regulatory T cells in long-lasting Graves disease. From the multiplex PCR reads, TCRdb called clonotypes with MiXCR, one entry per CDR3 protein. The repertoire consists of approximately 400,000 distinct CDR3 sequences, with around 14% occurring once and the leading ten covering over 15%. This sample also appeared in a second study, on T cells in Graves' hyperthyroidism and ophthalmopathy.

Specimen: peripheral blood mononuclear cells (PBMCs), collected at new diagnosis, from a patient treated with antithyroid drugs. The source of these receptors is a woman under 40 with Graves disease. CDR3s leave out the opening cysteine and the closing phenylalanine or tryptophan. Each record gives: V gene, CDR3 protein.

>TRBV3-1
ASSHQLGYEQY
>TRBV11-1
ASSAPESETQETQY
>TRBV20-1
SAPPGHLENYGYT
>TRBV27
ASSLSGWASQPQH
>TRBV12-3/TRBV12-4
ASRARGFYEQY
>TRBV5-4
ASSLGPSRDSNQPQH
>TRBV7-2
ASSSRGTGGYNEQF
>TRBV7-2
ASSPELPLTHTTYEQY
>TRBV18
ASSPPRGQETQY
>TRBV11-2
ASSLVRLATGELF
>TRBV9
ASSVAPGGAAYEQY
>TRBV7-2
ASSSQGASAFTDTQY
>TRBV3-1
ASSLHPWGQY
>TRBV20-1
SATGLAGGRPLYEQY
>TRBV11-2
ASREAAAYNEQF
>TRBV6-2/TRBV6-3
ASNPQVGNYEQY
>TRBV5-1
ASSLSVANRAYEQY
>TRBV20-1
SARDAAGGVQDTQY
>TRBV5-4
ASSFWQGGWDADTQY
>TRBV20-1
SAREAGGHYEQY
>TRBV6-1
ASSEFVPSGGEQY
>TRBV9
ASSAGTLGRNEQF
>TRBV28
ASSIMTEAF
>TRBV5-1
ASSLEQGSSYNEQF